This TCR beta chain was observed in a study of blood T cell repertoires in COVID-19. CDR3 length equals 19 residues. V was pared by 0 bases and J by 0 bases, with 24 bases between. Germline CDR1 and CDR2: GTSNPN and SVGIG (reference sequence). The method was immunoSEQ multiplex PCR; TCRdb's version includes in-frame clones alone and lacks a portion of them. The table includes 200,000 to 250,000 clones, about 87% detected once. This TCR derives from a woman aged 25-40 years who had been exposed to COVID-19. The V gene is TRBV30, the J gene TRBJ2-7; D may be TRBD2 (6 bases). Sequencing input: PBMCs or T cells enriched from blood (not recorded which). CDR3: CAWSVRWLRGTQSSYEQYF. The CDR3 bases are TGTGCCTGGAGTGTACGATGGTTACGGGGGACCCAGAGCTCCTACGAGCAGTACTTC.